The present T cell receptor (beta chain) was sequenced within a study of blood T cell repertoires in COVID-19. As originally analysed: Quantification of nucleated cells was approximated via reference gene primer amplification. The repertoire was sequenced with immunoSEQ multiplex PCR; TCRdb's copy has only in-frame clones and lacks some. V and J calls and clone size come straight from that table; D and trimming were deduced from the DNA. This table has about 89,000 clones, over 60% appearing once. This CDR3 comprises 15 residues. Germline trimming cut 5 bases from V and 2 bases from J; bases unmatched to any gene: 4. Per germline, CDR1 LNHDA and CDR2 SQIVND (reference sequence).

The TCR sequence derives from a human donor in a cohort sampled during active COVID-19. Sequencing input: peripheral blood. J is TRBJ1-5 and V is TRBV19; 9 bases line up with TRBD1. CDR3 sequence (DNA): TGTGCCAGTAGTCGCCGGGACAGGGGCAATCAGCCCCAGCATTTT. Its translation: CASSRRDRGNQPQHF.